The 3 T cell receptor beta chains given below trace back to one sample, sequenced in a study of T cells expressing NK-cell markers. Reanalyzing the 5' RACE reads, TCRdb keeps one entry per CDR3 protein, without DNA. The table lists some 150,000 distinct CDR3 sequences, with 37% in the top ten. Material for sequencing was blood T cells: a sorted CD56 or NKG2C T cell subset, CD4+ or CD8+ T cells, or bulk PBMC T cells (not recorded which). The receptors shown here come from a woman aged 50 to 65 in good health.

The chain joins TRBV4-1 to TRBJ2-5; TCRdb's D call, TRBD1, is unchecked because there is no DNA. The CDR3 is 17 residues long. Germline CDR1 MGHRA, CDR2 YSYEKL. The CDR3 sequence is CASSQTGTGVAQETQYF.

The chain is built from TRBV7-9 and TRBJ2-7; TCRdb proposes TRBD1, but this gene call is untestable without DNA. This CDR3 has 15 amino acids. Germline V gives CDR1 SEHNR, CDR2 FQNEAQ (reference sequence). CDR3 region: CASSLGVGVNYEQYF.

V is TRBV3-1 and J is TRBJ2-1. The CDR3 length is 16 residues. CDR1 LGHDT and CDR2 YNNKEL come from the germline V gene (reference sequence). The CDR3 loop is CASSQVEQGLDNEQFF.